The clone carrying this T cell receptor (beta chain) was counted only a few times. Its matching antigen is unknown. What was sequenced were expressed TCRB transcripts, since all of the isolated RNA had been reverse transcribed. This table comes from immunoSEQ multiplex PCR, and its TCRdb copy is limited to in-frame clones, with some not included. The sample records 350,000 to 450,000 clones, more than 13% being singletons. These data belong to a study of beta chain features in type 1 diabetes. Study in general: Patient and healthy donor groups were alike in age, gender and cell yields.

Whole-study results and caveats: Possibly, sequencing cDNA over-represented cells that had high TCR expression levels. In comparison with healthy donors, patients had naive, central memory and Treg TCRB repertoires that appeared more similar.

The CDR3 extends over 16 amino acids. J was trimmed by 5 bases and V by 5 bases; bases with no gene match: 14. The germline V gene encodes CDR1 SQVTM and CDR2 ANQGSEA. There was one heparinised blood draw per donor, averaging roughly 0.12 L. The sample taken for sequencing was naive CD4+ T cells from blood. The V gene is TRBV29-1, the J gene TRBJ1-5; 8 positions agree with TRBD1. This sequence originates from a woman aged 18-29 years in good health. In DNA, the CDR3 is TGCAGCGTTCGTACGACTTCAGGGGGCGCGGATCAGCCCCAGCATTTT. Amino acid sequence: CSVRTTSGGADQPQHF.